This entry concerns a single T cell receptor (beta chain). In the same sample, other DNA sequences code for this CDR3. This sample is drawn from a study of blood T cell repertoires in COVID-19. Study background: From the United States, Italy and Spain came samples of acute and convalescent COVID-19.

Assay: immunoSEQ multiplex PCR; the TCRdb copy retains only in-frame clones and omits some. This sample carries some 320,000 clones, 75% to 90% of them seen once, and the ten largest clones take over 4%. Germline V lookup: CDR1 SGHRS, CDR2 YFSETQ. V lost 2 bases, J lost 0 bases, and 1 base stayed unmatched. The CDR3 length is 16 residues. Sequences were obtained from PBMCs or T cells enriched from blood (not recorded which). The source is a man in his 60s who had recovered from COVID-19. The chain links TRBV5-1 to TRBJ2-1; TRBD2 aligns across 11 bases. The CDR3 nucleotides are TGCGCCAGCAGCTTAACTAGCGGGAGCTCCTACAATGAGCAGTTCTTC. This encodes CASSLTSGSSYNEQFF.